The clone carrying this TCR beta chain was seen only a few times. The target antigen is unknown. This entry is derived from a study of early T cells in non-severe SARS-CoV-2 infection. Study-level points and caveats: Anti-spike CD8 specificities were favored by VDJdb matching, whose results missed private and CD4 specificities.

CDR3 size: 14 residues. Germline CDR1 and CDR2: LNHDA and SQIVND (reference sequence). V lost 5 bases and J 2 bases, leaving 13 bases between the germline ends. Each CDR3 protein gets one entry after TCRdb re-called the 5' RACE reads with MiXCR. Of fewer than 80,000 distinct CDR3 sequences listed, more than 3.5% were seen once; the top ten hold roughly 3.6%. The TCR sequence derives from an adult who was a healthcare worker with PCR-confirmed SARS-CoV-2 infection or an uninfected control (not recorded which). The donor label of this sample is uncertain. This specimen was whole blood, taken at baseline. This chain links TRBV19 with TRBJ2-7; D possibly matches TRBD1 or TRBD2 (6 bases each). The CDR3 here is CASSAEGGTYEQYF. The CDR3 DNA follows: TGTGCCAGTAGTGCCGAAGGGGGGACCTACGAGCAGTACTTC.